These 5 T cell receptor beta chains share one sample of origin, sequenced in a study of neurological immune-mediated disorders. TCRdb called the 5' RACE reads again in MiXCR, with one record for every CDR3 protein. Here the sample spans under 70,000 distinct CDR3 sequences, around 5.2% being singletons. Specimen: PBMCs. The receptor source for this set is a woman aged 25-40 years with multiple sclerosis.

This clonotype was counted ten times or more. V is TRBV5-5 and J is TRBJ2-1; the D is unclear. Germline CDR1 reads SGHKS; CDR2 reads YYEKEE (reference sequence). V lost 5 bases to trimming and J lost 8 bases, with 11 bases between them. The CDR3 is made up of 12 amino acids. The CDR3 loop is CASSKGSDEQFF. The CDR3 DNA reads TGTGCCAGCAGTAAGGGATCGGATGAGCAGTTCTTC.

The table lists this clonotype with a few counts. The chain carries TRBV20-1 and TRBJ1-1; D is uncertain. This CDR3 is 12 amino acids long. Germline V gene sequence: CDR1 DFQATT, CDR2 SNEGSKA (reference sequence). V was cut by 2 bases and J by 5 bases, with 9 bases left in between. The CDR3, as DNA: TGCAGTGCTAGATTCCGGAAGACTGAAGCTTTCTTT. This sequence encodes CSARFRKTEAFF.

For this clonotype: A single base separates this from a much larger clone, so it may be a read error. V is TRBV7-9 and J is TRBJ1-1; a possible D gene is TRBD1 (6 bases). V dropped 3 bases and J dropped 6 bases, with 11 bases sitting between them. The CDR3 runs 13 residues. The germline gives CDR1 SEHNR, CDR2 FQNEAQ (reference sequence). DNA for the CDR3: TGTGCCAGCAGCTTTACTAAGGGGGCTGAAGCTTTCTTT. Translating gives CASSFTKGAEAFF.

The CDR3 nucleotides are TGTGCCAGCAGCTTAGACCCATCAAAACAGGGGGCAGATGGCTACACCTTC. It yields the protein CASSLDPSKQGADGYTF. The chain links TRBV7-6 to TRBJ1-2; 9 bases are a match to TRBD1. CDR3 length: 17 residues. Germline V gene sequence: CDR1 SGHVS, CDR2 FNYEAQ. V dropped 1 base and J dropped 6; count of bases not matched to a gene: 12.

The sample holds many counts of this clonotype. This rearrangement joins TRBV6-2 or TRBV6-3 to TRBJ2-3; D is unresolved. Trimming pared 6 bases from V and 2 bases from J, leaving 18 bases between. In germline, CDR1 is MNHEY, CDR2 SVGEGT. This CDR3 spans 16 amino acids. CDR3 region: CASSHHSASPTDTQYF. CDR3 DNA sequence: TGTGCCAGCAGCCACCACTCAGCTAGTCCCACAGATACGCAGTATTTT.